A single sample gave rise to the 22 T cell receptor beta chains below, sequenced in a study of blood T cell repertoires in COVID-19. The repertoire was sequenced with immunoSEQ multiplex PCR; TCRdb's copy has only in-frame clones and lacks some. The repertoire includes some 170,000 clones, around 74% of them detected once, and 2.8% sits in the top ten. Material: peripheral blood. The receptors come from a man between 65 and 80 years old with acute or convalescent COVID-19.

This chain connects TRBV20-1 to TRBJ2-5; D might be TRBD2 (6 bases). CDR1 and CDR2 (germline): DFQATT, SNEGSKA (reference sequence). The CDR3 spans 11 residues. Trimming shortened V by 4 bases and J by 5 bases, and 8 bases separated the two germline ends. As DNA, the CDR3 is TGCAGTGCTATAGGAGGGGAGACCCAGTACTTC. It is translated as CSAIGGETQYF.

Worth noting for this clone: The junction and the germline gene differ at one end; a read error may be behind it. This chain links TRBV11-2 with TRBJ2-2; 7 bases agree with TRBD2. Per the germline V gene, CDR1 is SGHAT and CDR2 is FQNNGV. The CDR3 runs to 11 residues. The CDR3 region is CASSFWGGLFF. The DNA of the CDR3 is TGTGCCAGCAGCTTTTGGGGGGGGCTGTTTTTT.

The chain combines TRBV6-6 with TRBJ2-7; TRBD1 is a possible D gene (6 bases). V was cut by 6 bases and J by 2 bases, with 11 bases left in between. Germline V gene data show CDR1 as MNHNY and CDR2 as SVGAGI (reference sequence). The CDR3 has 13 residues. The CDR3 is CASSGTLAYEQYF. The DNA of the CDR3 is TGTGCCAGCAGCGGGACACTAGCCTACGAGCAGTACTTC.

V usage is TRBV28 and J usage is TRBJ1-6, with a possible D match to TRBD1 (5 bases). Per germline, CDR1 MDHEN and CDR2 SYDVKM. With 6 bases removed from V and 1 base from J, the gap between germline ends came to 16 bases. The CDR3 is 17 amino acids. The DNA of the CDR3 is TGTGCCAGCAGCCCCCTTACGGGACTGTCCTATAATTCACCCCTCCACTTT. It is translated as CASSPLTGLSYNSPLHF.

V and J are TRBV29-1 and TRBJ1-1; perhaps TRBD1 as D (6 bases). This CDR3 has 13 amino acids. The V gene lost 7 bases and the J gene lost 2 bases, with 14 bases spanning the gap. Germline lookup yields CDR1 SQVTM and CDR2 ANQGSEA. CDR3 sequence: CSGKLGQNTEAFF. The DNA for the CDR3 is TGCAGCGGGAAACTGGGACAAAACACTGAAGCTTTCTTT. Complete variable domain (other parts from reference TRBV29-1 and TRBJ1-1): SAVISQKPSRDICQRGTSLTIQCQVDSQVTMMFWYRQQPGQSLTLIATANQGSEATYESGFVIDKFPISRPNLTFSTLTVSNMSPEDSSIYLCSGKLGQNTEAFFGQGTRLTVV.

This clone was counted only a few times. V is TRBV12-5 and J is TRBJ2-3; possible D gene TRBD2, 6 bases. Trimming removed 8 bases from V and 0 bases from J, with 12 bases in between. Germline values: CDR1 LGHNT, CDR2 FRNRAP. The CDR3 has 14 residues. Here the CDR3 DNA reads TGTGCTAGTTACCGACTAGGGAGCACAGATACGCAGTATTTT. Encoded protein: CASYRLGSTDTQYF. Using reference TRBV12-5 and TRBJ2-3 for the parts outside the CDR3, the full variable domain is DARVTQTPRHKVTEMGQEVTMRCQPILGHNTVFWYRQTMMQGLELLAYFRNRAPLDDSGMPKDRFSAEMPDATLATLKIQPSEPRDSAVYFCASYRLGSTDTQYFGPGTRLTVL.

The count of this clone is one. The rearrangement links TRBV9 to TRBJ2-7; TRBD1 matches 9 bases. V shed 0 bases and J 2 bases; nucleotides not matched to a gene: 12. Germline V lookup: CDR1 SGDLS, CDR2 YYNGEE. The CDR3 totals 18 residues. CDR3 region: CASSVEGIRQGVTYEQYF. Here the CDR3 DNA reads TGTGCCAGCAGCGTAGAGGGAATCCGACAGGGGGTTACCTACGAGCAGTACTTC.

V usage is TRBV2 and J usage is TRBJ2-2; D unresolved. The CDR3 sequence is 15 residues long. CDR1 is SNHLY and CDR2 is FYNNEI in the germline V gene. V lost 1 base and J lost 1, with 7 bases in between. The chain's CDR3 is CASSEVVGNTGELFF. The CDR3 bases are TGTGCCAGCAGTGAAGTCGTCGGGAACACCGGGGAGCTGTTTTTT.

The chain has TRBV6-8 and TRBJ1-1; D call uncertain. V was clipped by 6 bases and J by 3 bases, with 26 bases between them. The germline V gene encodes CDR1 MNHGY and CDR2 SAAAGT. The CDR3 extends over 18 amino acids. The CDR3 region is CASRTEENISREDTEAFF. The CDR3 bases are TGTGCCAGCAGGACCGAGGAAAATATATCTCGGGAGGACACTGAAGCTTTCTTT.

The chain is built from TRBV19 and TRBJ1-5; 7 bases align to TRBD1. The germline CDR1 and CDR2 sequences are LNHDA and SQIVND (reference sequence). This CDR3 is 15 amino acids long. Germline trimming cut 3 bases from V and 0 bases from J; bases unmatched to any gene: 2. CDR3 sequence (DNA): TGTGCCAGTAGTATGGGACAGAATAGCAATCAGCCCCAGCATTTT. Its protein product is CASSMGQNSNQPQHF.

The sample holds one count of this clone. The chain couples TRBV7-7 to TRBJ2-6; tentatively, D is TRBD2 (5 bases). The V and J ends lost 5 bases and 2 bases respectively, with 10 bases between them. The CDR3 extends over 15 amino acids. The V gene's germline CDR1 is SSHAT and CDR2 FNYEAQ (reference sequence). CDR3 DNA sequence: TGTGCCAGCAGCACGGACTTCGCTGGGGCCAACGTCCTGACTTTC. This sequence encodes CASSTDFAGANVLTF.

This clone was observed once. The genes are TRBV7-9 and TRBJ1-2; no firm D call. This CDR3 region has 16 residues. Germline V gene data show CDR1 as SEHNR and CDR2 as FQNEAQ (reference sequence). V lost 2 bases and J lost 5, with 18 bases in between. Here the CDR3 reads CASSLSPYRQAYGYTF. The DNA of the CDR3 is TGTGCCAGCAGCTTATCCCCTTATAGGCAGGCGTATGGCTACACCTTC.

This clone has just one count. This rearrangement joins TRBV7-2 to TRBJ1-2; the match to TRBD1 covers 8 bases. V shed 1 base and J 2 bases; nucleotides not matched to a gene: 9. The CDR3 is 17 amino acids. CDR1 SGHTA and CDR2 FQGNSA come from the germline V gene. The CDR3 coding sequence is TGTGCCAGCAGCTTAGAGACGGCCCGGGACAGGAACTATGGCTACACCTTC. It translates to CASSLETARDRNYGYTF.

This clone occurred once. The genes are TRBV12-5 and TRBJ1-6; 9 nucleotides agree with TRBD1. This CDR3 is 15 amino acids long. J lost 6 bases, V lost 0 bases, and 0 bases had no gene match. Germline assignment: CDR1 LGHNT and CDR2 FRNRAP. In DNA, the CDR3 is TGTGCTAGTGGTTTGGTACAGGGGGCTAATTCACCCCTCCACTTT. Amino acid sequence: CASGLVQGANSPLHF.

V usage is TRBV5-1 and J usage is TRBJ1-1; TRBD1 might be the D (6 bases). From germline, CDR1 is SGHRS and CDR2 YFSETQ. V lost 2 bases, J lost 1 base, and 12 bases lay in between. The CDR3 is 15 residues long. CDR3 protein: CASSFVGDTNTEAFF. CDR3 sequence (DNA): TGCGCCAGCAGCTTCGTGGGGGACACGAACACTGAAGCTTTCTTT.

The chain carries TRBV24-1 and TRBJ2-7, with D unresolved. This CDR3 spans 14 amino acids. Trimming took off 1 base at V and 2 bases at J, with 8 bases between the two ends. Looked up from germline, CDR1 is KGHDR and CDR2 is SFDVKD. In DNA form, the CDR3 reads TGTGCCACCAGTGATTTCCGGTCCACCTACGAGCAGTACTTC. Protein: CATSDFRSTYEQYF.

The CDR3 reads CASSDSTGGDTGELFF. In nucleotides, the CDR3 is TGTGCCAGCAGTGACTCGACAGGGGGTGACACCGGGGAGCTGTTTTTT. This chain connects TRBV6-4 to TRBJ2-2; 9 positions match TRBD1. CDR1 is MRHNA, CDR2 SNTAGT, per germline. After removal of 0 bases from V and 3 bases from J, the junction contained 2 bases not matched to a gene. CDR3 length: 16 amino acids.

V and J are TRBV7-2 and TRBJ2-1, with D perhaps TRBD1 (6 bases). The CDR3 has 15 residues. Germline values: CDR1 SGHTA, CDR2 FQGNSA. V dropped 0 bases and J dropped 9 bases, with 15 bases sitting between them. The CDR3 DNA is TGTGCCAGCAGCTTAGCGTGGACAGCGTTCTCTGAGCAGTTCTTC. It codes for CASSLAWTAFSEQFF.

The chain combines TRBV5-1 with TRBJ2-5; D unclear. The germline V gene has CDR1 SGHRS and CDR2 YFSETQ. Trimming pared 3 bases from V and 1 base from J, leaving 13 bases between. The CDR3 is made up of 15 amino acids. CDR3 residues: CASSSQPFPQETQYF. The CDR3 region has the DNA TGCGCCAGCAGCTCACAGCCTTTCCCCCAAGAGACCCAGTACTTC.

The rearrangement uses TRBV28 and TRBJ2-7; 11 bases map to TRBD1. This CDR3 is built from 16 residues. Germline CDR1 is MDHEN and CDR2 is SYDVKM. V shed 7 bases, J shed 7 bases, and the junction held 15 bases outside the gene matches. The CDR3 region is CASKAGDRGSWGEQYF. CDR3 DNA sequence: TGTGCCAGCAAAGCCGGGGACAGGGGGAGTTGGGGTGAGCAGTACTTC.

The chain links TRBV30 to TRBJ2-2; D call uncertain. CDR3 length: 13 residues. The germline V gene has CDR1 GTSNPN and CDR2 SVGIG (reference sequence). V was shortened by 3 bases and J by 8 bases, with 13 bases between the two germline ends. CDR3 sequence (DNA): TGTGCCTGGAGCAGCGACGCCTCTGGGGAGCTGTTTTTT. Translating gives CAWSSDASGELFF. The full variable domain, its missing parts supplied by reference TRBV30 and TRBJ2-2, is SQTIHQWPATLVQPVGSPLSLECTVEGTSNPNLYWYRQAAGRGLQLLFYSVGIGQISSEVPQNLSASRPQDRQFILSSKKLLLSDSGFYLCAWSSDASGELFFGEGSRLTVL.

The chain carries TRBV19 and TRBJ1-2; 7 bases line up with TRBD1. The V and J ends lost 5 bases and 2 bases, in that order; junction bases with no gene match: 2. CDR1 is LNHDA, CDR2 SQIVND, per germline (reference sequence). This CDR3 spans 13 amino acids. The CDR3 region is CASSSGQNYGYTF. The CDR3 DNA is TGTGCCAGTAGTTCGGGACAGAACTATGGCTACACCTTC.